A single sample is the source of the 2 T cell receptor beta chains below, sequenced in a study of blood T cell repertoires in COVID-19. Using immunoSEQ multiplex PCR, the repertoire was profiled, and TCRdb retains in-frame clones only, with some absent. The table has over 350,000 clones, about nine tenths seen once; the top ten hold approximately 1.5%. Material: peripheral blood. These receptors all come from a woman aged 30 to 39 with active or convalescent COVID-19.

This chain connects TRBV11-2 to TRBJ2-3; TRBD2 matches 10 bases. Losses at the gene ends were 5 bases for V and 9 bases for J; bases not matched to a gene: 14. This CDR3 is built from 16 residues. CDR1 and CDR2 from the germline V gene are SGHAT and FQNNGV. CDR3 amino acids: CASSGTGTSVSQTQYF. The CDR3 DNA reads as TGTGCCAGCAGCGGCACCGGGACTAGCGTTAGTCAGACGCAGTATTTT.

J is TRBJ2-7 and V is TRBV27; 11 nucleotides agree with TRBD2. This CDR3 is 14 amino acids long. The V segment lost 2 bases and the J segment 3 bases; nucleotides outside the gene matches: 0. Germline assignment: CDR1 MNHEY and CDR2 SMNVEV (reference sequence). This CDR3 reads CASSLGTSGYEQYF. CDR3 nucleotides: TGTGCCAGCAGTTTAGGGACTAGCGGCTACGAGCAGTACTTC.